Following are 17 T cell receptor beta chains from one sample sequenced in a study of OX40 agonist ivuxolimab in advanced cancers. Libraries were built with the immunoSEQ multiplex PCR assay. Not all clones reach the TCRdb copy of this immuneACCESS table, which keeps in-frame sequences only. Checked studies attribute under half of the gap to unresolved V genes and leave the rest unexplained. In all, the sample holds about 99,000 clones, and about 96% of those were seen once. 2% to 2.5% of the sample lies in the top ten. The sequenced sample was CD4+ or CD8+ T cells sorted from blood, obtained in a trial of the OX40 agonist ivuxolimab. These TCRs come from an adult with an advanced solid tumor such as melanoma, head and neck, liver or kidney cancer.

The chain uses TRBV7-9 and TRBJ1-2; D is uncertain. The CDR3 totals 15 residues. Germline CDR1 is SEHNR and CDR2 is FQNEAQ (reference sequence). Trimming removed 2 bases at V and 3 bases at J, with 13 bases between. This chain's CDR3 is CASSLNWQIDYGYTF. CDR3 coding DNA: TGTGCCAGCAGCTTAAATTGGCAGATCGACTATGGCTACACCTTC.

The chain combines TRBV4-3 with TRBJ2-1; 9 nucleotides align to TRBD2. The junction had 4 bases not matched to a gene; V was cut back by 0 bases and J by 7 bases. Looked up from germline, CDR1 is LGHNA and CDR2 is YSLEER. The CDR3 runs 15 residues. The CDR3 is CASSQDVLAGNEQFF. The DNA for the CDR3 is TGCGCCAGCAGCCAAGATGTCCTAGCGGGGAATGAGCAGTTCTTC.

The chain uses TRBV11-2 and TRBJ1-3; 7 nucleotides align to TRBD1. In germline, CDR1 is SGHAT, CDR2 FQNNGV. Germline trimming cut 6 bases from V and 1 base from J; bases unmatched to any gene: 9. The CDR3 has 16 amino acids. CDR3 protein: CASSDAGGQSGNTIYF. The CDR3 nucleotides are TGTGCCAGCAGTGATGCGGGGGGACAGTCTGGAAACACCATATATTTT.

The V and J genes are TRBV6-5 and TRBJ1-5; the D gene is possibly TRBD1 (6 bases). The CDR3 is made up of 15 amino acids. Trimming cost V 9 bases and J 0 bases, with 15 bases left between them. The V gene's germline CDR1 is MNHEY and CDR2 SVGAGI. CDR3 nucleotide sequence: TGTGCCAGTGCGGTATACAGGGCTAGCAATCAGCCCCAGCATTTT. It yields the protein CASAVYRASNQPQHF.

The chain recombines TRBV19 with TRBJ2-7; possibly TRBD1 for D (5 bases). The CDR3 is 14 amino acids. Germline V gene data show CDR1 as LNHDA and CDR2 as SQIVND (reference sequence). Trimming took off 6 bases at V and 3 bases at J, with 15 bases between the two ends. The CDR3 protein is CASSKGDLSYEQYF. The CDR3 DNA reads TGTGCCAGTAGCAAAGGGGATCTGAGCTACGAGCAGTACTTC.

This clone was recorded only once. The chain joins TRBV6-5 to TRBJ2-1; 7 nucleotides align to TRBD2. This CDR3 region has 15 residues. The V and J ends lost 7 bases and 3 bases, in that order; junction bases with no gene match: 9. The V gene's germline CDR1 is MNHEY and CDR2 SVGAGI. CDR3 loop: CASTAGLGSYNEQFF. In DNA, the CDR3 is TGTGCCAGCACTGCCGGACTAGGTAGCTACAATGAGCAGTTCTTC.

The sample holds one count of this clone. The CDR3: CASSTWDANYGYTF. The DNA of the CDR3 is TGTGCCAGTAGTACCTGGGACGCGAACTATGGCTACACCTTC. V and J are TRBV19 and TRBJ1-2, with D possibly TRBD1 on 5 matching bases. The V and J ends lost 4 bases and 2 bases respectively, with 11 bases between them. The CDR3 totals 14 residues. Germline CDR1 reads LNHDA; CDR2 reads SQIVND (reference sequence).

The chain joins TRBV6-5 to TRBJ2-6; no definite D call. Trimming left V 5 bases short and J 0 bases short, with 8 bases between. The CDR3 length is 15 residues. The germline V gene has CDR1 MNHEY and CDR2 SVGAGI. The CDR3 here is CASSPVISGANVLTF. In DNA, the CDR3 is TGTGCCAGCAGTCCGGTAATCTCTGGGGCCAACGTCCTGACTTTC.

The J gene is TRBJ2-7, the V gene TRBV10-3; D is possibly TRBD1 (6 bases). Trimming took off 2 bases at V and 7 bases at J, with 15 bases between the two ends. This CDR3 is built from 14 residues. The germline V gene encodes CDR1 ENHRY and CDR2 SYGVKD. CDR3 in amino acids: CAISEGQGTGEQYF. The CDR3 DNA sequence: TGTGCCATCAGTGAGGGGCAGGGGACGGGAGAGCAGTACTTC.

The CDR3 spells CASSSSSSNQPQHF. CDR3 nucleotides: TGTGCCAGCAGCTCCTCAAGCAGCAATCAGCCCCAGCATTTT. The V and J genes are TRBV4-2 and TRBJ1-5; D is ambiguous. In germline, CDR1 is LGHNA, CDR2 YNFKEQ. Trimming took off 5 bases at V and 1 base at J, with 9 bases between the two ends. This CDR3 comprises 14 residues.

The rearrangement uses TRBV19 and TRBJ2-7; D not resolved. Per the germline V gene, CDR1 is LNHDA and CDR2 is SQIVND (reference sequence). This CDR3 is built from 14 residues. Trimming stripped 11 bases from V and 0 bases from J, with 17 bases between. The CDR3 nucleotides are TGTGCCGCATCCGACGGGTTCCCCTCCTACGAGCAGTACTTC. Translation: CAASDGFPSYEQYF.

This rearrangement joins TRBV11-2 to TRBJ2-3; tentative D call: TRBD2 (5 bases). Per the germline V gene, CDR1 is SGHAT and CDR2 is FQNNGV. The CDR3 length is 12 residues. Trimming shortened V by 5 bases and J by 6 bases, and 9 bases separated the two germline ends. The CDR3 loop is CASSARGDTQYF. CDR3 nucleotide sequence: TGTGCCAGCAGCGCACGCGGGGATACGCAGTATTTT.

The J gene is TRBJ1-5, the V gene TRBV19, with D uncertain. V dropped 4 bases and J dropped 2 bases, with 18 bases sitting between them. In germline, CDR1 is LNHDA, CDR2 SQIVND (reference sequence). The CDR3 is made up of 17 amino acids. The CDR3 DNA reads TGTGCCAGTAGTACTTCGGTGGCGGTCGGGGGCAATCAGCCCCAGCATTTT. It translates to CASSTSVAVGGNQPQHF.

This sequence joins TRBV28 and TRBJ1-5; D is ambiguous. Germline loops: CDR1 MDHEN, CDR2 SYDVKM. Trimming removed 2 bases at V and 1 base at J, with 9 bases between. The CDR3 is made up of 15 amino acids. The chain's CDR3 is CASSLDGESNQPQHF. The CDR3 coding sequence is TGTGCCAGCAGTTTAGATGGGGAAAGCAATCAGCCCCAGCATTTT.

The table lists this clone with a count of one. This chain joins TRBV27 and TRBJ2-1; TRBD1 agrees at 11 bases. Trimming removed 5 bases from V and 9 bases from J; junction bases left unmatched: 9. This CDR3 is 15 amino acids long. Looked up from germline, CDR1 is MNHEY and CDR2 is SMNVEV (reference sequence). Written as DNA, the CDR3 is TGTGCCAGCAGTGACACCGGGACAGGGGGGCCTGAGCAGTTCTTC. This sequence encodes CASSDTGTGGPEQFF.

The rearrangement joins TRBV6-1 to TRBJ1-5; unclear D gene. Trimming removed 2 bases from V and 5 bases from J, with 7 bases in between. Germline-derived CDR1 and CDR2 are MNHNS and SASEGT. The CDR3 is 13 residues long. The CDR3 reads CASSETSHQPQHF. CDR3 DNA: TGTGCCAGCAGTGAAACCTCCCATCAGCCCCAGCATTTT.

The gene calls are TRBV18 and TRBJ2-5, with TRBD2 matching 11 bases. This CDR3 is built from 18 residues. J was trimmed by 3 bases and V by 3 bases; bases with no gene match: 12. Germline V lookup: CDR1 KGHSH, CDR2 LQKENI. The CDR3 DNA reads as TGTGCCAGCTCACCCTATCACCCCAAGACTAGCGGGGAAGAGACCCAGTACTTC. Its protein product is CASSPYHPKTSGEETQYF.